Below are 18 T cell receptor beta chains sequenced from a single sample in a study of T cells in Graves' hyperthyroidism and ophthalmopathy. TCR beta CDR3 regions were amplified from RNA transcripts. A set of HTBI primers served as the primers for a first-round RT-PCR of the TCR CDR3. Each CDR3 protein gets one entry after TCRdb re-called the multiplex PCR reads with MiXCR. The sample contains hundreds of thousands of distinct CDR3 sequences, about 14% of which appear only once. Specimen: blood. Every receptor here comes from a woman between 50 and 59 years old with Graves' ophthalmopathy.

This clonotype has ten or more counts. The gene calls are TRBV2 and TRBJ2-3; tentative D call: TRBD1 (6 bases). CDR3 length: 15 amino acids. Trimming took 5 bases from V and 4 from J, leaving 16 bases between them. Per germline, CDR1 SNHLY and CDR2 FYNNEI. This CDR3 is CASSPRGAGADTQYF. Written as DNA, the CDR3 is TGTGCCAGCAGTCCCAGGGGCGCTGGCGCAGATACGCAGTATTTT. Full variable domain (outside the CDR3, taken from reference TRBV2 and TRBJ2-3): EPEVTQTPSHQVTQMGQEVILRCVPISNHLYFYWYRQILGQKVEFLVSFYNNEISEKSEIFDDQFSVERPDGSNFTLKIRSTKLEDSAMYFCASSPRGAGADTQYFGPGTRLTVL.

This clonotype was counted at least ten times. The genes are TRBV11-2 and TRBJ1-2, with a weak D call TRBD1 (6 bases). V lost 4 bases to trimming and J lost 4 bases, with 7 bases between them. The CDR3 runs to 12 residues. In germline, CDR1 is SGHAT, CDR2 FQNNGV. CDR3: CASSYRVYGYTF. The CDR3 DNA follows: TGTGCCAGCAGCTACAGGGTCTATGGCTACACCTTC.

This clonotype has a count of ten or more. V gene TRBV12-3 or TRBV12-4 combines with J gene TRBJ2-2; D call uncertain. CDR3 length: 14 amino acids. Trimming took 6 bases from V and 6 from J, leaving 14 bases between them. The CDR3 nucleotides are TGTGCCAGCAGCCCGCTAGAGTTCGCCGGGGAGCTGTTTTTT. Translation: CASSPLEFAGELFF.

This clonotype was seen at least ten times. CDR3 sequence (DNA): TGTGCCAGCAGTGTAAGATTCGGCAATGAGCAGTTCTTC. The encoded protein is CASSVRFGNEQFF. The chain employs TRBV2 and TRBJ2-1; D ambiguous. Trimming removed 4 bases from V and 6 bases from J, with 10 bases in between. The CDR3 runs to 13 residues. CDR1 is SNHLY, CDR2 FYNNEI, per germline.

This clonotype was seen a few times. J is TRBJ2-2 and V is TRBV6-2 or TRBV6-3, with D perhaps given as TRBD1 or TRBD2 (5 bases each). The CDR3 is 18 residues long. V was cut by 3 bases and J by 1 base, with 18 bases left in between. From germline, CDR1 is MNHEY and CDR2 SVGEGT. The CDR3 reads CASSYFAGGEGNTGELFF. CDR3 DNA sequence: TGTGCCAGCAGTTATTTCGCTGGGGGAGAAGGGAACACCGGGGAGCTGTTTTTT.

This clonotype appeared many times. The J gene is TRBJ2-1, the V gene TRBV7-3, with 9 bases lining up with TRBD2. V shed 1 base and J 8 bases; nucleotides not matched to a gene: 6. Germline-derived CDR1 and CDR2 are SGHTA and FQGTGA. The CDR3 is 15 amino acids. CDR3 nucleotides: TGTGCCAGCAGCTTAATACCTAGCGGGAAAGATGAGCAGTTCTTC. Translation gives CASSLIPSGKDEQFF.

This clonotype showed up just a few times. The chain recombines TRBV7-9 with TRBJ2-2; D ambiguous. The CDR3 extends over 13 amino acids. Trimming removed 3 bases from V and 5 bases from J, with 7 bases in between. Germline V CDR1 and CDR2: SEHNR, FQNEAQ (reference sequence). CDR3 amino acids: CASSLTRTGELFF. The CDR3 DNA follows: TGTGCCAGCAGCTTGACCCGGACCGGGGAGCTGTTTTTT.

V is TRBV18 and J is TRBJ2-5; D perhaps matches TRBD1 (5 bases). The CDR3 contains 14 residues. Trimming cost V 2 bases and J 1 base, with 8 bases left between them. Germline values: CDR1 KGHSH, CDR2 LQKENI. The CDR3 DNA follows: TGTGCCAGCTCACCAGAAGGGGTCCAAGAGACCCAGTACTTC. This encodes CASSPEGVQETQYF. Full variable domain (outside the CDR3, taken from reference TRBV18 and TRBJ2-5): NAGVMQNPRHLVRRRGQEARLRCSPMKGHSHVYWYRQLPEEGLKFMVYLQKENIIDESGMPKERFSAEFPKEGPSILRIQQVVRGDSAAYFCASSPEGVQETQYFGPGTRLLVL.

A note on this clonotype: Given a much more abundant clone one base away, this may be a read error. The rearrangement joins TRBV7-8 to TRBJ1-2; D perhaps matches TRBD1 (6 bases). Germline CDR1 and CDR2: SGHVS and FQNEAQ. Trimming removed 5 bases at V and 8 bases at J, with 21 bases between. The CDR3 is made up of 15 amino acids. The CDR3 reads CASSLQGRTRGGYTF. In nucleotides, the CDR3 is TGTGCCAGCAGCCTTCAGGGGAGAACGAGAGGAGGCTACACCTTC.

This clonotype was seen repeatedly, ten times or more. V and J are TRBV3-1 and TRBJ2-2, with 14 bases matching TRBD2. After removal of 7 bases from V and 6 bases from J, the junction contained 7 bases not matched to a gene. The CDR3 loop spans 16 amino acids. Germline loops: CDR1 LGHDT, CDR2 YNNKEL (reference sequence). The chain's CDR3 is CASTLGLAGVSGELFF. The CDR3 coding sequence is TGTGCCAGCACCCTGGGACTAGCGGGAGTTTCCGGGGAGCTGTTTTTT. Drawing the rest from reference TRBV3-1 and TRBJ2-2, the complete variable domain is DTAVSQTPKYLVTQMGNDKSIKCEQNLGHDTMYWYKQDSKKFLKIMFSYNNKELIINETVPNRFSPKSPDKAHLNLHINSLELGDSAVYFCASTLGLAGVSGELFFGEGSRLTVL.

The table lists this clonotype with many counts. The V gene is TRBV14, the J gene TRBJ1-5; D gene unclear. This CDR3 has 19 amino acids. V was clipped by 2 bases and J by 4 bases, with 24 bases between them. Germline loops: CDR1 SGHDN, CDR2 FVKESK. The CDR3 reads CASSQRVRHTEGWNQPQHF. As DNA, the CDR3 is TGTGCCAGCAGCCAACGGGTCCGACACACGGAGGGATGGAATCAGCCCCAGCATTTT.

V usage is TRBV28 and J usage is TRBJ1-1; D gene unclear. CDR1 is MDHEN and CDR2 is SYDVKM in the germline V gene. Trimming took 4 bases from V and 5 from J, leaving 5 bases between them. This CDR3 contains 11 residues. This CDR3 is CASSYRTEAFF. The CDR3 coding sequence is TGTGCCAGCAGTTACAGAACTGAAGCTTTCTTT.

This clonotype was detected many times. V usage is TRBV3-1 and J usage is TRBJ2-3; 13 positions agree with TRBD2. Germline V gene sequence: CDR1 LGHDT, CDR2 YNNKEL (reference sequence). J lost 5 bases, V lost 3 bases, and 8 bases had no gene match. This CDR3 is 17 amino acids long. The CDR3 sequence: CASSHLTSGRAKDTQYF. CDR3 nucleotide sequence: TGTGCCAGCAGCCACCTAACTAGCGGGAGGGCGAAAGATACGCAGTATTTT.

This clonotype showed up many times. V gene TRBV7-2 combines with J gene TRBJ2-5; the match to TRBD2 covers 7 bases. Germline assignment: CDR1 SGHTA and CDR2 FQGNSA. The CDR3 has 18 amino acids. V dropped 7 bases and J dropped 0; count of bases not matched to a gene: 17. This CDR3 reads CASKSYEVGGRNQETQYF. DNA of the CDR3: TGTGCCAGCAAATCATACGAAGTGGGGGGGAGGAACCAAGAGACCCAGTACTTC. The entire variable domain, with the rest obtained from reference TRBV7-2 and TRBJ2-5, is as follows: GAGVSQSPSNKVTEKGKDVELRCDPISGHTALYWYRQSLGQGLEFLIYFQGNSAPDKSGLPSDRFSAERTGGSVSTLTIQRTQQEDSAVYLCASKSYEVGGRNQETQYFGPGTRLLVL.

Turning to this clonotype: This may be a read error: a much more frequent sequence differs by one nucleotide. The chain links TRBV20-1 to TRBJ2-7; TRBD2 matches at 9 bases. The CDR3 consists of 13 residues. Trimming at V came to 4 bases and at J to 0 bases, leaving 1 base not matched to a gene. Per germline, CDR1 DFQATT and CDR2 SNEGSKA (reference sequence). CDR3 amino acids: CSAILAGSYEQYF. The DNA of the CDR3 is TGCAGTGCTATACTAGCGGGCTCCTACGAGCAGTACTTC.

This clonotype was counted between two and nine times. The CDR3 DNA is TGTGCCAGCAGGAGAAGGACAGGGGATTCACCCCTCCACTTT. This codes for CASRRRTGDSPLHF. V and J are TRBV5-5 and TRBJ1-6; 9 bases line up with TRBD1. Germline lookup yields CDR1 SGHKS and CDR2 YYEKEE (reference sequence). The CDR3 length is 14 residues. The V and J ends lost 5 bases and 8 bases, in that order; junction bases with no gene match: 5.

This clonotype was seen more than once but under ten times. The V and J genes are TRBV7-9 and TRBJ1-4, with TRBD1 matching 8 bases. The CDR3 runs to 14 residues. After removal of 7 bases from V and 7 bases from J, the junction contained 8 bases not matched to a gene. CDR1 and CDR2 (germline): SEHNR, FQNEAQ (reference sequence). The CDR3, as DNA: TGTGCCAGCACCACGGCAGGGGGCCTTGAAAAACTGTTTTTT. As protein: CASTTAGGLEKLFF.

V usage is TRBV27 and J usage is TRBJ1-1; 9 nucleotides match TRBD1. CDR1 MNHEY and CDR2 SMNVEV come from the germline V gene (reference sequence). The ends lost 6 bases at V and 4 bases at J; junction bases unmatched: 9. This CDR3 region has 15 residues. The CDR3 DNA follows: TGTGCCAGCAGCCCGCGACAGGGGGTAGTCACTGAAGCTTTCTTT. Encoded protein: CASSPRQGVVTEAFF.